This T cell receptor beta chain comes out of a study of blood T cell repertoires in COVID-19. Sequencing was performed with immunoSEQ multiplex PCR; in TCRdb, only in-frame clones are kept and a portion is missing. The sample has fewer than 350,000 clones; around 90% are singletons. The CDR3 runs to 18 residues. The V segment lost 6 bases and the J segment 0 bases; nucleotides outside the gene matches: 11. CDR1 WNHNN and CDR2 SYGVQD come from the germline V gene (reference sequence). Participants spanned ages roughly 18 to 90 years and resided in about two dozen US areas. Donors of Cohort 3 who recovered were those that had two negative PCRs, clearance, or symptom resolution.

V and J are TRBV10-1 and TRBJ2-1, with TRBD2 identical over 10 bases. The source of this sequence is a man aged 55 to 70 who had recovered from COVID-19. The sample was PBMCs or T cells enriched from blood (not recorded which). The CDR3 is CASSGGWASGGSYNEQFF. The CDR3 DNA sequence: TGCGCCAGCAGCGGAGGCTGGGCTAGCGGGGGCTCCTACAATGAGCAGTTCTTC.